This T cell receptor (beta chain) was sequenced for a study of T cell repertoires in cytomegalovirus infection. Study overall: TCR beta signatures that were public indicated CMV infection and matching HLA type.

The CDR3 sequence is 12 residues long. V gave up 5 bases and J gave up 6 bases, with 10 bases separating them. The germline V gene has CDR1 SGHRS and CDR2 YFSETQ. The sample holds a few counts of this clonotype. Its specificity is unknown. A single record per CDR3 protein comes from TCRdb applying MiXCR to the reads. The profile shows around 200,000 distinct CDR3 sequences, about 15% of them singletons. Findings and caveats of the study: CMV-specific TCR beta clonotypes restricted by HLA-C were the ones dominating the ex vivo response.

Sequenced material: CD8+ T cells from PBMCs. The chain links TRBV5-1 to TRBJ2-3; D perhaps matches TRBD1 (6 bases). The TCR sequence derives from a human donor in good health (CMV status not recorded). Some clones in this sample may be carry-over from other donors' samples. Here the CDR3 reads CASRTGADTQYF. In nucleotides, the CDR3 is TGCGCCAGCAGGACAGGAGCCGATACGCAGTATTTT.